One and the same sample provided the 23 T cell receptor beta chains below, sequenced in a study of Ad26.COV2.S vaccination and SARS-CoV-2 variants. Described treatment: about 20 received Ad26.COV2.S at low or high dose, single or two shots; about 5 received placebo; per-sample allocation not given. On day 63 after the first injection, vaccine and placebo recipients gave samples. Some clones are missing from TCRdb's copy, which holds only in-frame ones; the method was immunoSEQ multiplex PCR. The table lists fewer than 800,000 clones, roughly 90% of them singletons, with approximately 1.5% in the top ten. The input for sequencing was peripheral blood, taken in a trial of Ad26.COV2.S vaccine versus placebo. The receptors were sampled from a person aged 18 to 65 who received the Ad26.COV2.S COVID-19 vaccine or a placebo.

The rearrangement links TRBV5-4 to TRBJ2-5; D perhaps matches TRBD1 (6 bases). Trimming pared 4 bases from V and 4 bases from J, leaving 14 bases between. Germline CDR1 and CDR2: SGHNT and YYREEE (reference sequence). There are 14 residues in the CDR3. The CDR3 spells CASSSQGLGETQYF. For the CDR3, the DNA is TGTGCCAGCAGCAGCCAGGGGCTTGGAGAGACCCAGTACTTC.

The chain has TRBV9 and TRBJ2-1, with D perhaps matching TRBD1 or TRBD2 (5 bases each). Deletions cut 3 bases from V and 4 bases from J, with 11 bases between. The germline CDR1 and CDR2 sequences are SGDLS and YYNGEE. This CDR3 is built from 14 residues. The CDR3 spells CASSAGTKYNEQFF. CDR3 DNA sequence: TGTGCCAGCAGCGCCGGGACGAAATACAATGAGCAGTTCTTC.

Turning to this clone: The identical CDR3 is also encoded by other nucleotide sequences in the sample. The chain is built from TRBV7-9 and TRBJ2-1; 11 nucleotides line up with TRBD2. The trim removed 3 bases at V and 3 bases at J, leaving 1 base unmatched. CDR1 SEHNR and CDR2 FQNEAQ come from the germline V gene (reference sequence). The CDR3 runs 15 residues. The CDR3 loop reads CASSLGLAVYNEQFF. The CDR3 DNA reads as TGTGCCAGCAGCTTGGGACTAGCGGTCTACAATGAGCAGTTCTTC. Full variable domain (outside the CDR3, taken from reference TRBV7-9 and TRBJ2-1): DTGVSQNPRHKITKRGQNVTFRCDPISEHNRLYWYRQTLGQGPEFLTYFQNEAQLEKSRLLSDRFSAERPKGSFSTLEIQRTEQGDSAMYLCASSLGLAVYNEQFFGPGTRLTVL.

V gene TRBV29-1 combines with J gene TRBJ2-1; D not resolved. V lost 5 bases and J lost 8, with 7 bases in between. This CDR3 is built from 10 residues. Germline V gives CDR1 SQVTM, CDR2 ANQGSEA. CDR3 coding DNA: TGCAGCGTTTTGAGAGATGAGCAGTTCTTC. Its translation: CSVLRDEQFF.

The chain carries TRBV14 and TRBJ2-2; no firm D call. Trimming cost V 0 bases and J 6 bases, with 8 bases left between them. The CDR3 is 14 residues long. CDR1 and CDR2 (germline): SGHDN, FVKESK. In DNA, the CDR3 is TGTGCCAGCAGCCAAGATCCCTTTGCCGGGGAGCTGTTTTTT. Protein: CASSQDPFAGELFF.

CDR3 protein: CASRLRDTLNQPQHF. As DNA, the CDR3 is TGTGCCAGTAGACTCCGGGACACCCTCAATCAGCCCCAGCATTTT. V gene TRBV19 combines with J gene TRBJ1-5; D possibly corresponds to TRBD1 (6 bases). Deletions cut 6 bases from V and 3 bases from J, with 15 bases between. The CDR3 extends over 15 amino acids. Per the germline V gene, CDR1 is LNHDA and CDR2 is SQIVND (reference sequence).

The chain has TRBV5-1 and TRBJ2-5, with TRBD1 identical over 10 bases. Germline V gene lookup returns CDR1 SGHRS and CDR2 YFSETQ. This CDR3 has 13 amino acids. The junction had 4 bases not matched to a gene; V was cut back by 4 bases and J by 7 bases. The CDR3, as DNA: TGCGCCAGCAGCCCGGACAGGGGGGGGACCCAGTACTTC. The encoded protein is CASSPDRGGTQYF. Supplemented by reference TRBV5-1 and TRBJ2-5, the full variable domain reads KAGVTQTPRYLIKTRGQQVTLSCSPISGHRSVSWYQQTPGQGLQFLFEYFSETQRNKGNFPGRFSGRQFSNSRSEMNVSTLELGDSALYLCASSPDRGGTQYFGPGTRLLVL.

The V and J genes are TRBV12-3 or TRBV12-4 and TRBJ2-5, with 7 bases aligning to TRBD1. Losses at the gene ends were 5 bases for V and 12 bases for J; bases not matched to a gene: 9. The CDR3 extends over 12 amino acids. The CDR3 nucleotides read TGTGCCAGCAGTGAGGGGGCGCGGGCGGAGTACTTC. It encodes CASSEGARAEYF.

V usage is TRBV29-1 and J usage is TRBJ2-7, with TRBD1 identical over 9 bases. The V segment lost 6 bases and the J segment 6 bases; nucleotides outside the gene matches: 9. Germline assignment: CDR1 SQVTM and CDR2 ANQGSEA. This CDR3 comprises 13 residues. CDR3 loop: CSVARTGEGEQYF. The CDR3 DNA is TGCAGCGTCGCCCGGACAGGGGAGGGCGAGCAGTACTTC.

The V call is TRBV3-1 (or the pseudogene TRBV3-2), the J call TRBJ2-7; no firm D call. V was shortened by 0 bases and J by 0 bases, with 12 bases between the two germline ends. The CDR3 length is 16 residues. CDR1 LGHDT and CDR2 YNNKEL come from the germline V gene (reference sequence). The CDR3 is CASSQDPGGSSYEQYF. Here the CDR3 DNA reads TGTGCCAGCAGCCAAGATCCTGGCGGAAGCTCCTACGAGCAGTACTTC.

V gene TRBV24-1 combines with J gene TRBJ1-2; D is ambiguous. The CDR3 runs to 11 residues. Trimming shortened V by 5 bases and J by 8 bases, and 8 bases separated the two germline ends. CDR1 and CDR2 from the germline V gene are KGHDR and SFDVKD. As DNA, the CDR3 is TGTGCCACCAGTGGTGGTTCCGGCTACACCTTC. It yields the protein CATSGGSGYTF.

V is TRBV18 and J is TRBJ2-1; TRBD2 aligns across 7 bases. Germline V CDR1 and CDR2: KGHSH, LQKENI. This CDR3 is 16 amino acids long. V trimming: 1 base; J trimming: 5 bases; junction bases outside the gene matches: 8. As DNA, the CDR3 is TGTGCCAGCTCACCACTCGGGCGGGGGACGAACAATGAGCAGTTCTTC. Translation gives CASSPLGRGTNNEQFF.

The V gene is TRBV21-1, the J gene TRBJ2-2. TRBV21-1 is described as a pseudogene. The CDR3 runs to 17 residues. The CDR3: CASSKGGGTDNTGELFF. The CDR3, as DNA: TGTGCCAGCAGCAAAGGAGGGGGGACGGACAACACCGGGGAGCTGTTTTTT.

CDR3 region: CAISETQATEAFF. In DNA form, the CDR3 reads TGTGCCATCAGTGAGACACAGGCTACTGAAGCTTTCTTT. The chain uses TRBV10-3 and TRBJ1-1, with D maybe TRBD1 (5 bases). V lost 2 bases and J 5 bases, leaving 9 bases between the germline ends. The CDR3 contains 13 residues. Germline V gives CDR1 ENHRY, CDR2 SYGVKD.

The CDR3 region has the DNA TGTGCCAGCAGCCCCACAACAGGGATAGGCGAGACCCAGTACTTC. It translates to CASSPTTGIGETQYF. The chain couples TRBV3-1 (or the pseudogene TRBV3-2) to TRBJ2-5, with D possibly being TRBD1 (6 bases). CDR3 length: 15 residues. Germline V gene sequence: CDR1 LGHDT, CDR2 YNNKEL (reference sequence). Trimming removed 4 bases from V and 5 bases from J, with 17 bases in between.

V and J are TRBV4-2 and TRBJ2-7; D is perhaps TRBD1 (6 bases). V was shortened by 6 bases and J by 3 bases, with 24 bases between the two germline ends. CDR3 length equals 17 residues. The germline V gene encodes CDR1 LGHNA and CDR2 YNFKEQ. CDR3 residues: CASSLSLLRDTNYEQYF. The CDR3 DNA is TGTGCCAGCAGTTTAAGCCTTCTCCGGGACACAAACTACGAGCAGTACTTC.

The genes are TRBV14 and TRBJ1-1, with 7 bases that match TRBD1. The CDR3 runs 14 residues. Looked up from germline, CDR1 is SGHDN and CDR2 is FVKESK. With 4 bases clipped from V and 3 bases from J, the junction kept 5 bases outside the gene matches. The CDR3 sequence is CASSRQGQHTEAFF. CDR3 in DNA: TGTGCCAGCAGCCGGCAGGGACAGCACACTGAAGCTTTCTTT. The full variable domain, completed using reference TRBV14 and TRBJ1-1, is EAGVTQFPSHSVIEKGQTVTLRCDPISGHDNLYWYRRVMGKEIKFLLHFVKESKQDESGMPNNRFLAERTGGTYSTLKVQPAELEDSGVYFCASSRQGQHTEAFFGQGTRLTVV.

This clone showed up just once. The CDR3 reads CASSLAGQGPYTDTQYF. The CDR3 nucleotides read TGTGCCAGCAGCTTAGCCGGACAGGGGCCCTACACAGATACGCAGTATTTT. This chain links TRBV7-8 with TRBJ2-3, with 9 bases aligning to TRBD1. Losses at the gene ends were 0 bases for V and 2 bases for J; bases not matched to a gene: 6. CDR3 size: 17 residues. Germline V CDR1 and CDR2: SGHVS, FQNEAQ.

The chain has TRBV19 and TRBJ1-5, with 11 bases aligning to TRBD1. CDR1 is LNHDA, CDR2 SQIVND, per germline (reference sequence). This CDR3 is 17 amino acids long. With V trimmed by 5 bases and J by 6 bases, 12 bases remained unmatched. In DNA form, the CDR3 reads TGTGCCAGTAGTGACGGACAGGGGGCGAGGGGAGTTCAGCCCCAGCATTTT. This translates into CASSDGQGARGVQPQHF.

The CDR3 nucleotides are TGTGCCAGTAGTACCGTAGGGGCCGGGACGGCCTACACCGGGGAGCTGTTTTTT. It yields the protein CASSTVGAGTAYTGELFF. The gene calls are TRBV19 and TRBJ2-2; tentatively, D is TRBD1 or TRBD2 (5 bases each). The V gene's germline CDR1 is LNHDA and CDR2 SQIVND (reference sequence). The CDR3 is made up of 18 amino acids. The V end lost 4 bases, the J end lost 3 bases, and 21 bases lay between the germline ends.

The V call is TRBV7-8, the J call TRBJ2-1, with TRBD1 matching 11 bases. This CDR3 contains 15 residues. Germline CDR1 and CDR2: SGHVS and FQNEAQ. V gave up 4 bases and J gave up 8 bases; unmatched junction bases: 7. The CDR3 spells CASSWTGGSPYEQFF. DNA for the CDR3: TGTGCCAGCAGCTGGACAGGGGGCAGTCCCTATGAGCAGTTCTTC.

Here the CDR3 DNA reads TGCGCCAGCAGCTTAACGGATGGGGCGCGAAAACTGTTTTTT. Amino acids: CASSLTDGARKLFF. This rearrangement joins TRBV5-1 to TRBJ1-4; D is possibly TRBD1 (5 bases). CDR3 length equals 14 residues. V gave up 2 bases and J gave up 10 bases, with 15 bases separating them. Germline V CDR1 and CDR2: SGHRS, YFSETQ.

This chain uses TRBV2 with TRBJ1-2; tentative D call: TRBD1 (5 bases). CDR3 length: 13 residues. Trimming pared 7 bases from V and 6 bases from J, leaving 15 bases between. Germline V lookup: CDR1 SNHLY, CDR2 FYNNEI. The CDR3 coding sequence is TGTGCCAGCACCCTAGGGGAATATCATGGCTACACCTTC. This translates into CASTLGEYHGYTF.